The 2 T cell receptor beta chains reported below all come from one sample, sequenced in a study of regulatory T cells in long-lasting Graves disease. TCR beta libraries were built with iRepertoire HTBI primers and Arm-PCR of CDR3 regions. TCRdb used MiXCR to reprocess the multiplex PCR reads, holding one entry per CDR3 protein. The sample lists some 330,000 distinct CDR3 sequences; approximately 12% were seen once. Noted time point: newly diagnosed GD, antithyroid drugs for less than 3 months. The TCR library was made from RNA extracted from PBMCs. These data were also reused for a study on T cells in Graves' hyperthyroidism and ophthalmopathy.

The source material was peripheral blood mononuclear cells (PBMCs), sampled at new diagnosis, from a patient treated with antithyroid drugs. These receptors were taken from a woman under 30 with Graves disease.

This rearrangement joins TRBV18 to TRBJ1-1; 10 bases agree with TRBD1. J was trimmed by 9 bases and V by 3 bases; bases with no gene match: 4. CDR3 length equals 13 residues. In germline, CDR1 is KGHSH, CDR2 LQKENI. CDR3: CASSPGTGDQAFF. Here the CDR3 DNA reads TGTGCCAGCTCACCCGGGACAGGGGATCAAGCTTTCTTT.

This clonotype was detected only a few times. The chain uses TRBV9 and TRBJ2-7; the D call may be TRBD1 or TRBD2 (5 bases each). CDR1 and CDR2 from the germline V gene are SGDLS and YYNGEE. The CDR3 contains 14 residues. V was shortened by 2 bases and J by 3 bases, with 12 bases between the two germline ends. CDR3 protein: CASSVGTAFYEQYF. CDR3 nucleotides: TGTGCCAGCAGCGTTGGGACGGCGTTCTACGAGCAGTACTTC.